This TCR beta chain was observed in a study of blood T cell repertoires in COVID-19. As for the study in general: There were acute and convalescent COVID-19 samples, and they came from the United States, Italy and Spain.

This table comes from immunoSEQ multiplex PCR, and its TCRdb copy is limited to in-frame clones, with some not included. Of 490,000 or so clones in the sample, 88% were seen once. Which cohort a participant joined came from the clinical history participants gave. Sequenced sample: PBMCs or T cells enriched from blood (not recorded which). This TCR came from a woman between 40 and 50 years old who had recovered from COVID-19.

CDR3 residues: CASIPGQGLSGNTIYF. The CDR3 bases are TGTGCCAGCATCCCGGGACAGGGACTTTCTGGAAACACCATATATTTT. V and J are TRBV28 and TRBJ1-3, with 9 positions matching TRBD1. Germline V lookup: CDR1 MDHEN, CDR2 SYDVKM. Losses at the gene ends were 7 bases for V and 1 base for J; bases not matched to a gene: 8. This CDR3 contains 16 residues.